The 9 T cell receptor beta chains in this list originate from one sample, sequenced in a study of memory CD4+ T cells and cytomegalovirus serostatus. Using immunoSEQ multiplex PCR, the repertoire was profiled, and TCRdb retains in-frame clones only, with some absent. The sample shows around 50,000 clones, just under 80% of them seen only once. The sort gate was single viable CD3+CD4+CD8-CD45RO+ cells for memory CD4+ T cells. Sequencing input: memory CD4+ T cells from blood. These receptors originate from an adult in good health and CMV-seronegative.

V and J are TRBV19 and TRBJ1-2, with TRBD1 as a possible D gene (5 bases). The length of the CDR3 is 14 residues. Germline loops: CDR1 LNHDA, CDR2 SQIVND (reference sequence). V was clipped by 5 bases and J by 4 bases, with 14 bases between them. The CDR3 region has the DNA TGTGCCAGTAGTGGGGACCGAAGGGTCTATGGCTACACCTTC. The encoded protein is CASSGDRRVYGYTF.

The V gene is TRBV28, the J gene TRBJ1-5, with a weak D call TRBD1 (6 bases). This CDR3 is built from 14 residues. CDR1 and CDR2 from the germline V gene are MDHEN and SYDVKM. V was trimmed by 4 bases and J by 7 bases, leaving 14 bases between them. The DNA of the CDR3 is TGTGCCAGCAGTTCTATTGAGGGGGTCCAGCCCCAGCATTTT. Encoded protein: CASSSIEGVQPQHF.

The rearrangement joins TRBV27 to TRBJ1-5; possibly TRBD1 for D (6 bases). The V end was cut by 3 bases, the J end by 5 bases, with 11 bases between. The CDR3 has 14 amino acids. Germline V CDR1 and CDR2: MNHEY, SMNVEV (reference sequence). CDR3 nucleotide sequence: TGTGCCAGCAGTTTGGGGGGCGCCTATCAGCCCCAGCATTTT. Translated, it gives CASSLGGAYQPQHF.

The chain has TRBV5-6 and TRBJ1-5; D gene ambiguous. This CDR3 comprises 12 residues. V lost 2 bases, J lost 3 bases, and 3 bases lay in between. The germline V gene encodes CDR1 SGHDT and CDR2 YYEEEE. CDR3 DNA sequence: TGTGCCAGCAGCTTCCACAATCAGCCCCAGCATTTT. Residues: CASSFHNQPQHF.

The chain couples TRBV29-1 to TRBJ2-5; a weak D match, TRBD1 (5 bases). The CDR3 has 12 amino acids. CDR1 and CDR2 (germline): SQVTM, ANQGSEA. V was cut by 4 bases and J by 2 bases, with 8 bases left in between. The CDR3 loop is CSVGTQQETQYF. The CDR3 DNA sequence: TGCAGCGTTGGGACACAACAAGAGACCCAGTACTTC. The full variable domain, its missing parts supplied by reference TRBV29-1 and TRBJ2-5, is SAVISQKPSRDICQRGTSLTIQCQVDSQVTMMFWYRQQPGQSLTLIATANQGSEATYESGFVIDKFPISRPNLTFSTLTVSNMSPEDSSIYLCSVGTQQETQYFGPGTRLLVL.

The gene calls are TRBV4-3 and TRBJ1-3, with 8 bases identical to TRBD1. The J segment lost 4 bases and the V segment lost 0 bases, leaving 8 bases of the junction unmatched. Germline loops: CDR1 LGHNA, CDR2 YSLEER. There are 17 residues in the CDR3. CDR3 amino acids: CASSQDPQGAAGNTIYF. The CDR3 DNA is TGCGCCAGCAGCCAAGATCCCCAGGGGGCCGCAGGAAACACCATATATTTT.

V gene TRBV5-5 combines with J gene TRBJ1-5; a possible D gene is TRBD1 (5 bases). V was shortened by 4 bases and J by 0 bases, with 20 bases between the two germline ends. This CDR3 is 18 amino acids long. Germline values: CDR1 SGHKS, CDR2 YYEKEE (reference sequence). For the CDR3, the DNA is TGTGCCAGCAGCAACCGGGACGGAGCCTCTAATAGCAATCAGCCCCAGCATTTT. This encodes CASSNRDGASNSNQPQHF.

The chain recombines TRBV7-6 with TRBJ1-4; 8 positions agree with TRBD1. The CDR3 is 12 amino acids. Losses at the gene ends were 5 bases for V and 8 bases for J; bases not matched to a gene: 1. Germline CDR1 reads SGHVS; CDR2 reads FNYEAQ. CDR3 protein: CASSRDREKLFF. In nucleotides, the CDR3 is TGTGCCAGCAGCCGGGACAGGGAAAAACTGTTTTTT.

V is TRBV7-8 and J is TRBJ1-5; a possible D gene is TRBD1 (6 bases). This CDR3 is built from 17 residues. The germline V gene has CDR1 SGHVS and CDR2 FQNEAQ. With 4 bases removed from V and 6 bases from J, the gap between germline ends came to 22 bases. The CDR3 DNA reads TGTGCCAGCAGCTCTAGGGTGGGCCTAGGGGGACGTCAGCCCCAGCATTTT. Translating it yields CASSSRVGLGGRQPQHF.